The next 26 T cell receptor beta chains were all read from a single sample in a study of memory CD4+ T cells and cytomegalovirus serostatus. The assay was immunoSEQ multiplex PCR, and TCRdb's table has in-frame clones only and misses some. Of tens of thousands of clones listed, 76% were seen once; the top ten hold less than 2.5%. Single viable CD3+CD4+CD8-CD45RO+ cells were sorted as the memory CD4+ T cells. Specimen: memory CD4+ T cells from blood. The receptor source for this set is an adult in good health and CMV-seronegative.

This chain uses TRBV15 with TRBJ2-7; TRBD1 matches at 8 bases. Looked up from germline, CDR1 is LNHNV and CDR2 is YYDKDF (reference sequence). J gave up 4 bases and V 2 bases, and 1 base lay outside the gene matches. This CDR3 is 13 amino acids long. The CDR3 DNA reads TGTGCCACCAGCAGACGGACAGGGTACGAGCAGTACTTC. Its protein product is CATSRRTGYEQYF.

The CDR3 nucleotides are TGTGCCAGCAGGCCCTCTTACCAAGAGACCCAGTACTTC. Its protein product is CASRPSYQETQYF. The V and J genes are TRBV27 and TRBJ2-5; D uncertain. This CDR3 has 13 residues. Trimming stripped 6 bases from V and 0 bases from J, with 8 bases between. From germline, CDR1 is MNHEY and CDR2 SMNVEV (reference sequence).

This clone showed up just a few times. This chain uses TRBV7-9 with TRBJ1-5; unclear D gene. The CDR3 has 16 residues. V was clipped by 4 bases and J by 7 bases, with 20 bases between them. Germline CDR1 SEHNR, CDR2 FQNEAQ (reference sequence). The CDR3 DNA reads TGTGCCAGCAGCTACTGGAGTGGCAGACTCAACCAGCCCCAGCATTTT. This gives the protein CASSYWSGRLNQPQHF.

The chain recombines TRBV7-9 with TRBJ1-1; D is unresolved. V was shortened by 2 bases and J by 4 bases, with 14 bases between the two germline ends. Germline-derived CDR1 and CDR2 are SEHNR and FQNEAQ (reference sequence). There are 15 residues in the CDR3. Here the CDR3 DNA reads TGTGCCAGCAGCTTAATACGTGGAGGGAGCACTGAAGCTTTCTTT. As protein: CASSLIRGGSTEAFF.

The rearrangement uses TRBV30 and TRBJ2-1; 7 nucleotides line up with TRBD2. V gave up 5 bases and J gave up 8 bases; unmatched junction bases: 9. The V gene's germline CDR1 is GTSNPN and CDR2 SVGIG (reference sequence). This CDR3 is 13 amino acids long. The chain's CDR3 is CAWFQTSVYEQFF. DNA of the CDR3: TGTGCCTGGTTCCAAACTAGCGTCTATGAGCAGTTCTTC.

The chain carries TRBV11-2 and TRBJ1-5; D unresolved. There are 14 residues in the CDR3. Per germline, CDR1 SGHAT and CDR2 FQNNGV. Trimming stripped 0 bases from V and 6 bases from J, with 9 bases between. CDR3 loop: CASSLDKVGQPQHF. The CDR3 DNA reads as TGTGCCAGCAGCTTAGATAAGGTGGGTCAGCCCCAGCATTTT.

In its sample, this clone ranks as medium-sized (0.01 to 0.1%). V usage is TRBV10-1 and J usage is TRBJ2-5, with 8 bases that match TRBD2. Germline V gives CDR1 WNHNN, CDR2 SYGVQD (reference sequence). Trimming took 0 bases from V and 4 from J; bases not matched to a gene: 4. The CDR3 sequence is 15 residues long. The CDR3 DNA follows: TGCGCCAGCAGTGAGTCGGTCGGGGGGGGAGAGACCCAGTACTTC. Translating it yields CASSESVGGGETQYF.

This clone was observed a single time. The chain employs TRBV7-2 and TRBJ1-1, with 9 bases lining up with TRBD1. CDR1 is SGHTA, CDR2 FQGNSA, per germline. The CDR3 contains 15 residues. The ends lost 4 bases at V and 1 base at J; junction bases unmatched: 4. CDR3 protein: CASSSRTGENTEAFF. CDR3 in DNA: TGTGCCAGCAGCTCCCGGACAGGGGAGAACACTGAAGCTTTCTTT.

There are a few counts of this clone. CDR3 nucleotide sequence: TGTGCCAGCAGTCCGGGACTAGCGGGGGCCGCGAACACCGGGGAGCTGTTTTTT. Translating it yields CASSPGLAGAANTGELFF. The chain combines TRBV2 with TRBJ2-2, with TRBD2 matching 14 bases. The junction had 5 bases not matched to a gene; V was cut back by 5 bases and J by 0 bases. Per the germline V gene, CDR1 is SNHLY and CDR2 is FYNNEI. The CDR3 sequence is 18 residues long.

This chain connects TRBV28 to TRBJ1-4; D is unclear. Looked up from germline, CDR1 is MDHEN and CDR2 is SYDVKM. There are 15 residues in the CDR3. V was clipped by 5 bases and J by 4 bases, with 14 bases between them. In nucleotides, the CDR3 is TGTGCCAGCAGTCCAAGGCGTCGGTATAATGAAAAACTGTTTTTT. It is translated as CASSPRRRYNEKLFF.

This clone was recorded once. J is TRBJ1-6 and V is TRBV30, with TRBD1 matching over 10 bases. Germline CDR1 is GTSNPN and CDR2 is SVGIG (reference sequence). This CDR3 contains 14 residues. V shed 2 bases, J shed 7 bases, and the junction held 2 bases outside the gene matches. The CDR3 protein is CAWSTGQGNSPLHF. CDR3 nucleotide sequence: TGTGCCTGGAGTACGGGACAGGGGAATTCACCCCTCCACTTT.

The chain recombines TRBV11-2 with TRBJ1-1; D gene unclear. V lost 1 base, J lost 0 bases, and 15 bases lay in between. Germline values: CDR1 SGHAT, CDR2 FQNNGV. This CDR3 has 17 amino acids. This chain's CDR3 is CASSLGLGGRLNTEAFF. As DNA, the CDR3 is TGTGCCAGCAGCTTAGGGCTGGGTGGCAGGTTGAACACTGAAGCTTTCTTT.

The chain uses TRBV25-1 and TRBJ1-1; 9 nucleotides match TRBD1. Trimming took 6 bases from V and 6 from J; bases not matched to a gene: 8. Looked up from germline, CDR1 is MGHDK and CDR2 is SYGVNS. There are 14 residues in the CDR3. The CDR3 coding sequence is TGTGCCAGCAGAGAGACAGGGGGTATCGCTGAAGCTTTCTTT. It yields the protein CASRETGGIAEAFF.

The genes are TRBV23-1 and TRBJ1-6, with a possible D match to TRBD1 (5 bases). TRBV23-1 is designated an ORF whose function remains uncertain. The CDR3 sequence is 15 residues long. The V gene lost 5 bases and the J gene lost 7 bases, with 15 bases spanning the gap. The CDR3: CASSTGREPNSPLHF. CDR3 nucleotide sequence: TGCGCCAGCAGTACAGGCAGGGAACCAAATTCACCCCTCCACTTT.

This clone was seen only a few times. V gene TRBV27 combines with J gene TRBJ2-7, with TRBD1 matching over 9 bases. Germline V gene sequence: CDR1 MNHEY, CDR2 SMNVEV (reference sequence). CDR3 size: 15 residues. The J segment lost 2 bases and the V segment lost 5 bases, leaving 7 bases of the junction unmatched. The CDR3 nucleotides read TGTGCCAGCAGTCGGCCGGGACAGGGAACCTACGAGCAGTACTTC. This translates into CASSRPGQGTYEQYF.

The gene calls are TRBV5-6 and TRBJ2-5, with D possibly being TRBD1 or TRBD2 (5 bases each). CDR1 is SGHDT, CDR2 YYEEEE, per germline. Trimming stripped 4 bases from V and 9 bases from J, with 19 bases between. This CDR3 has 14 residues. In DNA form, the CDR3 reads TGTGCCAGCAGCAGAACCGGGACCGTGCAAGCCCAGTACTTC. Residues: CASSRTGTVQAQYF.

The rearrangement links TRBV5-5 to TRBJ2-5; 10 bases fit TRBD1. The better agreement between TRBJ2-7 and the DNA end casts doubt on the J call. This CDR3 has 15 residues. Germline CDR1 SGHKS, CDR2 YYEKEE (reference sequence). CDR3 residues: CASSWGQGLTYEQYF. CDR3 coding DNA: TGTGCCAGCAGCTGGGGACAGGGGCTAACCTACGAGCAGTACTTC.

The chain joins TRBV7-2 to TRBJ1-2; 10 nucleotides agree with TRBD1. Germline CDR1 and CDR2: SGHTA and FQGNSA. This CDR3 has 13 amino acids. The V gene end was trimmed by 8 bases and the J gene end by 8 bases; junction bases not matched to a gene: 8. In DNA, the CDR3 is TGTGCCAGCGTAGGGGACAGGGGTAGCGGCTACACCTTC. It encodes CASVGDRGSGYTF. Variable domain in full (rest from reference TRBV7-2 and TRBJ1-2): GAGVSQSPSNKVTEKGKDVELRCDPISGHTALYWYRQSLGQGLEFLIYFQGNSAPDKSGLPSDRFSAERTGGSVSTLTIQRTQQEDSAVYLCASVGDRGSGYTFGSGTRLTVV.

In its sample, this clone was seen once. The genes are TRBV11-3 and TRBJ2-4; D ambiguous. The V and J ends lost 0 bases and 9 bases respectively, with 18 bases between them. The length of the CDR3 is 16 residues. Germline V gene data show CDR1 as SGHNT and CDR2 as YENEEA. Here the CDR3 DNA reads TGTGCCAGCAGCTTAGATTATAGGTCCGCCGGTAGCATTCAGTACTTC. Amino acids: CASSLDYRSAGSIQYF.

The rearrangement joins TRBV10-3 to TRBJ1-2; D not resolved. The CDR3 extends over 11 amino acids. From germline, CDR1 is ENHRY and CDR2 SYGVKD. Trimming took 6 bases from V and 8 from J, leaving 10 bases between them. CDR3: CAISDPSGYTF. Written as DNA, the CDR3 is TGTGCCATCAGCGACCCCTCCGGCTACACCTTC.

CDR3: CASSLVLTALKPEMVFF. The CDR3 nucleotides read TGTGCCAGCAGCTTAGTTCTTACAGCCTTAAAACCTGAAATGGTGTTTTTT. The chain links TRBV7-9 to TRBJ1-4; D is unresolved. This CDR3 has 17 amino acids. Trimming cost V 1 base and J 15 bases, with 27 bases left between them. The germline gives CDR1 SEHNR, CDR2 FQNEAQ (reference sequence). The variable domain in full, with the rest retrieved from reference TRBV7-9 and TRBJ1-4, is DTGVSQNPRHKITKRGQNVTFRCDPISEHNRLYWYRQTLGQGPEFLTYFQNEAQLEKSRLLSDRFSAERPKGSFSTLEIQRTEQGDSAMYLCASSLVLTALKPEMVFFGSGTQLSVL.

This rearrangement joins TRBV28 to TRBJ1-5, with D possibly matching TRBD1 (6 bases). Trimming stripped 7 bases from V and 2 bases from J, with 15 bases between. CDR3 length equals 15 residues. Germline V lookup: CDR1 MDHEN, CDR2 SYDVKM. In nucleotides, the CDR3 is TGTGCCAGCAAAATAGGGGGATTCGGCAATCAGCCCCAGCATTTT. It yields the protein CASKIGGFGNQPQHF.

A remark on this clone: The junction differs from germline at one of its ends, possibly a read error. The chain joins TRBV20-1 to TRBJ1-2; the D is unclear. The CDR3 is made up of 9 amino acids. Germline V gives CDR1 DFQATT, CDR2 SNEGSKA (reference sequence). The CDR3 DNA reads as TGCAGTCATAACCATGGCTACACCTTC. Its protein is CSHNHGYTF.

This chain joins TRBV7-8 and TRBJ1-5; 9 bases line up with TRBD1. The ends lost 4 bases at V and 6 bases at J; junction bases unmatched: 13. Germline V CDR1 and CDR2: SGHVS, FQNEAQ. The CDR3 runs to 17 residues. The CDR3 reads CASSSSLDRGTGQPQHF. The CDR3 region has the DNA TGTGCCAGCAGCTCCAGTCTGGACAGGGGTACAGGTCAGCCCCAGCATTTT.

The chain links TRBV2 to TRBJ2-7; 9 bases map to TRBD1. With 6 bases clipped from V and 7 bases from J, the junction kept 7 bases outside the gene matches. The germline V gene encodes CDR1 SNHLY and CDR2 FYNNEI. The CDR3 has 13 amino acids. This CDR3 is CASSLDRGGEQYF. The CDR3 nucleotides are TGTGCCAGCAGCCTGGACAGGGGAGGAGAGCAGTACTTC.

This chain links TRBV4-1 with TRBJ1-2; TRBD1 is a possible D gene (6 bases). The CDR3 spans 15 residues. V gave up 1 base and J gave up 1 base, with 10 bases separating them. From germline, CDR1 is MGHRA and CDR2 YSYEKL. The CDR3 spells CASSQAGTYNYGYTF. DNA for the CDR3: TGCGCCAGCAGCCAAGCCGGGACATATAACTATGGCTACACCTTC.